In this sample, the clone carrying this T cell receptor beta chain is medium-sized. Its antigen is still unknown. The germline gives CDR1 SGHRS, CDR2 YFSETQ. Between the trimmed V and J ends, which lost 5 bases and 4 bases, there was a span of 13 bases. The CDR3 totals 14 residues. Every one of the patients relapsed after autologous stem cell transplantation (brentuximab vedotin exposure was variable). This specimen comes from a study of PD-1 blockade in classical Hodgkin lymphoma. Regarding the study as a whole: The study found that TCR diversity rose significantly by C4D1 in CD4+ but not CD8+ cells.

Assay used: immunoSEQ multiplex PCR; TCRdb lists only in-frame clones, some missing. The sample holds just under 100,000 clones, over 70% seen once. The receptor was isolated from a human donor with classical Hodgkin lymphoma. The chain carries TRBV5-1 and TRBJ1-3; D is possibly TRBD1 (5 bases). The starting material was peripheral blood mononuclear cells (PBMCs), obtained at baseline. CDR3 residues: CASSYGTQGNTIYF. The CDR3 region has the DNA TGCGCCAGCAGTTACGGGACGCAAGGAAACACCATATATTTT.